This T cell receptor (beta chain) derives from a study of T-cell reconstitution after alpha-beta-depleted transplantation in children. The authors prepared the TCRbeta library with unique molecular identifiers. MiXCR, run by TCRdb on the PCR reads, gives a single entry per CDR3 protein. This table holds approximately 82,000 distinct CDR3 sequences, 15% found once. Study-level findings and limits: In some patients, recipient T cells and intrathymic progenitors surviving conditioning explained high day-60 diversity. It was reported that alpha-beta T cells came from several hundred expanded graft clones (about two months after transplant). T-cell counts and diversity at one year post-transplant came mainly from newly produced T cells.

CDR3 length: 13 residues. The V end was cut by 5 bases, the J end by 3 bases, with 11 bases between. Germline V CDR1 and CDR2: DFQATT, SNEGSKA (reference sequence). A few counts support this clonotype. Its specificity is not known. The chain carries TRBV20-1 and TRBJ2-4; a possible D gene is TRBD2 (6 bases). Source: PBMCs, mostly from graft donor cells, taken 180 days after TCRalphabeta/CD19-depleted stem cell transplant. This sequence was found in a male patient between 2 and 15 years old who had a stem cell transplant for acute lymphoblastic leukemia, so the T cells may come from the graft donor. The CDR3 nucleotides read TGCAGTGCTTCCCATAGCGGCAAAAACATTCAGTACTTC. This codes for CSASHSGKNIQYF.